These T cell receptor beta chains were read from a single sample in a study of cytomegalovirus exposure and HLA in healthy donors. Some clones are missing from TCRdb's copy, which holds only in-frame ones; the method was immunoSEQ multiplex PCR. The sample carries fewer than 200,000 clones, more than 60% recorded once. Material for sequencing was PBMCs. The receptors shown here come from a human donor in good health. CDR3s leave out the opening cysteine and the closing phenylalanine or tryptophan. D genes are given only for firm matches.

ASSLGRAYGYT,TRBV7-9,-
ASSYSNRGTDTQY,TRBV6-5,TRBD1
ASSVVPGTDIYEQY,TRBV9,TRBD1
AISTQGQGAYEQY,TRBV10-3,TRBD1
ASRFPGTGGHGYT,TRBV12-2,-
ASGLVSGGLDSNQPQH,TRBV12-5,TRBD1
ASSFEIEAF,TRBV5-4,-
ASSPGTGGYTGELF,TRBV6-6,TRBD1
ASRGDSQETQY,TRBV6-5,-
AISDSDYGYT,TRBV10-3,-
ASSLGPGVYYGYT,TRBV7-8,-
ASTLRGETQY,TRBV6-1,-
ASSTDRSHTDTQY,TRBV11-1,TRBD1
ASSLDSLNYGYT,TRBV7-6,-
ASSLRTGGKGTGELF,TRBV4-1,TRBD1
ASNLGQGAGNEQF,TRBV7-9,TRBD1
ASSQARVQQPQH,TRBV18,-
ASSNPGQGSNTEAF,TRBV10-1,TRBD1
ASSEGVGVGNEQF,TRBV6-1,-
ASSLKASLVDTQY,TRBV7-3,-
ASSLVSGWMNTEAF,TRBV7-8,-
ASSRSGYTGELF,TRBV6-1,-
ASSQTTGGTEAF,TRBV14,TRBD1
ASSPGQGFSGANVLT,TRBV19,TRBD1
ASSLDQGWYRNQPQH,TRBV5-8,-
ATMGTGRDQPQH,TRBV2,TRBD1
ASSQLPTASYEQY,TRBV4-1,-
AWSVGRGDGYT,TRBV30,-
ASSADTSYEQY,TRBV5-6,-
ASSPRPLTNEKLF,TRBV7-7,-
ASSHVPTGANTGELF,TRBV4-1,-
ASSPPGQTHYGYT,TRBV7-9,TRBD1
ASSAGTAQETQY,TRBV9,TRBD1
ASSARLLTGELF,TRBV11-3,-
ASSRVGVTEAF,TRBV6-5,-
ASSLGGPTDTQY,TRBV18,-
ASSYSGANYNEQF,TRBV27,-
ASSDRTAQETQY,TRBV5-1,-
ASSLQPGVEGYT,TRBV7-8,-
ASSLRIGGLNEGYT,TRBV7-9,-
ASRSRGLNYGYT,TRBV19,-